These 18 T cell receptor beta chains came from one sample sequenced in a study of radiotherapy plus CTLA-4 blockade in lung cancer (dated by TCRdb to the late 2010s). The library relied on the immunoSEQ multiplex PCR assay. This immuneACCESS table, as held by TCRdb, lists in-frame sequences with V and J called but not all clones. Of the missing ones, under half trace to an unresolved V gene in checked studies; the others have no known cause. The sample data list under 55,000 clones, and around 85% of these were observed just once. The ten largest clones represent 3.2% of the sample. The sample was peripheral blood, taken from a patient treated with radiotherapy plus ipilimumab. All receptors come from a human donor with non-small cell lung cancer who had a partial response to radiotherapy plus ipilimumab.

CDR3 bases: TGTGCCAGTACCAACCGGGACAGGGGGCAAGAAGAGCAGTTCTTC. Protein: CASTNRDRGQEEQFF. The V gene is TRBV19, the J gene TRBJ2-1, with 12 bases lining up with TRBD1. CDR1 and CDR2 (germline): LNHDA, SQIVND (reference sequence). CDR3 size: 15 residues. V lost 7 bases to trimming and J lost 10 bases; unmatched junction nucleotides: 11.

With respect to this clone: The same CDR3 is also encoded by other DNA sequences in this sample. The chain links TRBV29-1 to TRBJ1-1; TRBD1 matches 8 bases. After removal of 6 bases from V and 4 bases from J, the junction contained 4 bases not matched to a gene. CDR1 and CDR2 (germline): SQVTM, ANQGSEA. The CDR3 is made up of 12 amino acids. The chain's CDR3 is CSVSQGATEAFF. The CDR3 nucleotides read TGCAGCGTCAGCCAGGGGGCCACTGAAGCTTTCTTT.

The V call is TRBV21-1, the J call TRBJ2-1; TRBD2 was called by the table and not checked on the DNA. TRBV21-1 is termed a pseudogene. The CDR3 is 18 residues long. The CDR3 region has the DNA TGTGCCAGCAGCTCCCGACTAGCGGGGGGGCCTTTCCACAATGAGCAGTTCTTC. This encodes CASSSRLAGGPFHNEQFF.

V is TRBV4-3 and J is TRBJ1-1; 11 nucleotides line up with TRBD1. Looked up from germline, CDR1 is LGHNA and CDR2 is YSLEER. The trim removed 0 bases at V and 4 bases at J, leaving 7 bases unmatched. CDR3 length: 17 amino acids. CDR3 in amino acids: CASSQDRTGGSSTEAFF. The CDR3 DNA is TGCGCCAGCAGCCAAGACCGGACAGGGGGCTCGAGCACTGAAGCTTTCTTT.

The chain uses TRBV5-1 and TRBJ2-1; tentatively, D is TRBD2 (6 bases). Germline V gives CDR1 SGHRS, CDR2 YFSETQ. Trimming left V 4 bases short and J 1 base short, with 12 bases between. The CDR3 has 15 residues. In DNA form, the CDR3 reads TGCGCCAGCAGCGGAGCGGGCGCTTCCTACAATGAGCAGTTCTTC. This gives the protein CASSGAGASYNEQFF.

The CDR3 DNA reads TGTGCCAGCAGTGGAATTACGACAGGGGGCTACGAGCAGTACTTC. It codes for CASSGITTGGYEQYF. This sequence joins TRBV6-5 and TRBJ2-7; TRBD1 aligns across 9 bases. Per germline, CDR1 MNHEY and CDR2 SVGAGI. The CDR3 spans 15 residues. V shed 5 bases, J shed 3 bases, and the junction held 8 bases outside the gene matches.

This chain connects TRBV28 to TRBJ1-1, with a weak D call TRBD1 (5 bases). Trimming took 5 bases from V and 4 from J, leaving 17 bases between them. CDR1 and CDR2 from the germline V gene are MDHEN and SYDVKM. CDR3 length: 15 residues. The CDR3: CASSPAGTGVTEAFF. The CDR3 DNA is TGTGCCAGCAGTCCGGCGGGGACGGGCGTCACTGAAGCTTTCTTT.

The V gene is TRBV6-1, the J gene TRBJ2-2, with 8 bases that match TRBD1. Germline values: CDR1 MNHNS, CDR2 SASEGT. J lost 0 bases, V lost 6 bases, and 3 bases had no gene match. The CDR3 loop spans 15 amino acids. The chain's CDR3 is CASSKDRANTGELFF. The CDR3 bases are TGTGCCAGCAGCAAGGACAGGGCGAACACCGGGGAGCTGTTTTTT.

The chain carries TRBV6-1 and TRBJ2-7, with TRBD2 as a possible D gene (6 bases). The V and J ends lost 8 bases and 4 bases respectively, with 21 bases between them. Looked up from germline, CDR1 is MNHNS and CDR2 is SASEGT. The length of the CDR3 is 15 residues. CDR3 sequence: CASGRGTGLGYEQYF. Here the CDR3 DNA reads TGTGCCAGCGGGCGGGGCACAGGATTGGGATACGAGCAGTACTTC.

The chain's CDR3 is CASSSERGGMNTEAFF. DNA for the CDR3: TGCGCCAGCAGCTCCGAAAGGGGGGGGATGAACACTGAAGCTTTCTTT. This sequence joins TRBV5-1 and TRBJ1-1; a possible D gene is TRBD1 (6 bases). The CDR3 is 16 amino acids. CDR1 and CDR2 from the germline V gene are SGHRS and YFSETQ. V was cut by 3 bases and J by 0 bases, with 15 bases left in between.

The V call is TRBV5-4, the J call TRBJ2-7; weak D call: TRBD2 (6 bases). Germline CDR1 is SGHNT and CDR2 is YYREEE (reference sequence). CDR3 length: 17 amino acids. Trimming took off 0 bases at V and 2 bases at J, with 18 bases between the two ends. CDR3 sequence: CASSLAPSGTLTYEQYF. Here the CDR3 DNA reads TGTGCCAGCAGCTTGGCGCCATCCGGGACTCTTACCTACGAGCAGTACTTC.

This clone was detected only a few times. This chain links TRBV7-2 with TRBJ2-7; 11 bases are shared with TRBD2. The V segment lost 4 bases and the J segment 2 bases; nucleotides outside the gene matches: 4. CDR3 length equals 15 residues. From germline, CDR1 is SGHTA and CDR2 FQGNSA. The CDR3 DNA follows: TGTGCCAGCAGCTCGACTAGCGGGGCACCCTACGAGCAGTACTTC. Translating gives CASSSTSGAPYEQYF.

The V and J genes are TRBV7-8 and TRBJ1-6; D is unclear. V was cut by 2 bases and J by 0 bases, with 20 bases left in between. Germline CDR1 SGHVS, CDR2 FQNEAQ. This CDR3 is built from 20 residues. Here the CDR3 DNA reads TGTGCCAGCAGCTTAAGCCCTTCGGAGAGGTTGAGCTCCTATAATTCACCCCTCCACTTT. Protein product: CASSLSPSERLSSYNSPLHF.

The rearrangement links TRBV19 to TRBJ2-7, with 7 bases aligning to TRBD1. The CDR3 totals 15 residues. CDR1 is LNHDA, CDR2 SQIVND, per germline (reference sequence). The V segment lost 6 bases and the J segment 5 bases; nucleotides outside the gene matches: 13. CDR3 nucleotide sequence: TGTGCCAGTAGACCCTCACCGACAGGGTATAACGAGCAGTACTTC. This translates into CASRPSPTGYNEQYF.

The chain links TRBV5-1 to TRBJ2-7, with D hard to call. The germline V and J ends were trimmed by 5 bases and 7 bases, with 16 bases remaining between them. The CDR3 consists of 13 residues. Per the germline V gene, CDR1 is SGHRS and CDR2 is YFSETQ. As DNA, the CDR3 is TGCGCCAGCAGAAGAACATTTCCCGGGGAGCAGTACTTC. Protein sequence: CASRRTFPGEQYF.

CDR3 nucleotide sequence: TGTGCCAGCAGTTACTATCCCTTCACAGATACGCAGTATTTT. Translated: CASSYYPFTDTQYF. The chain joins TRBV6-5 to TRBJ2-3; D unresolved. The CDR3 length is 14 residues. CDR1 and CDR2 from the germline V gene are MNHEY and SVGAGI. V was clipped by 1 base and J by 2 bases, with 7 bases between them.

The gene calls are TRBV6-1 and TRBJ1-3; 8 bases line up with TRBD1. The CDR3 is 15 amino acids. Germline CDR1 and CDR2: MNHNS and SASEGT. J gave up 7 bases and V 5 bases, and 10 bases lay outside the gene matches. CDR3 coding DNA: TGTGCCAGCAGTATCCAGGGGGCACCTGACAACACCATATATTTT. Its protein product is CASSIQGAPDNTIYF.

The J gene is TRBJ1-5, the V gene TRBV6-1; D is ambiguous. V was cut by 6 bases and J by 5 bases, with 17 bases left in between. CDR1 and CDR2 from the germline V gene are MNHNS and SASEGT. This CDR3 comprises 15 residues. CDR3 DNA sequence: TGTGCCAGCAGAGCGACCCACAACTATCATCAGCCCCAGCATTTT. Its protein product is CASRATHNYHQPQHF.